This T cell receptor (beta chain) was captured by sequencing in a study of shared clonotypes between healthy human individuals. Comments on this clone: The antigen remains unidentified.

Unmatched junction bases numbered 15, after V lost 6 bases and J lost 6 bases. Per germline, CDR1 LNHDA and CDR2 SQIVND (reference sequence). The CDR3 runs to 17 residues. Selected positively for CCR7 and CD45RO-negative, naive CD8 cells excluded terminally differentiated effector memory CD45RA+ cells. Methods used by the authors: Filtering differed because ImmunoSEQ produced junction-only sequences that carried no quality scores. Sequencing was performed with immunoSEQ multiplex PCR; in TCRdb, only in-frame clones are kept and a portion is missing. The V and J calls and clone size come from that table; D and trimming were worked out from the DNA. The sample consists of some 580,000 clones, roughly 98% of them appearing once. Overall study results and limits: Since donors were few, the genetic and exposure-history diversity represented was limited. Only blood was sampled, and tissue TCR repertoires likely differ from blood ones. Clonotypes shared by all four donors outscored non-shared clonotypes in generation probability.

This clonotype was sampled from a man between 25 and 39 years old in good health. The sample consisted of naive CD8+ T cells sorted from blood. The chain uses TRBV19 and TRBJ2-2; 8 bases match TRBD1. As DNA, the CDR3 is TGTGCCAGTAGCCCGGGACAGGACGCGGTGCCGGCCGGGGAGCTGTTTTTT. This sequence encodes CASSPGQDAVPAGELFF.